This T cell receptor beta chain is drawn from a study of T cell responses to AZD1222 COVID-19 vaccine. The study, taken as a whole, reports: None of the repertoires were sampled until the peak T cell response had passed. The study reported that nearly half of spike-specific TCRs target unmutated variant regions. Seropositive at baseline were only a handful of AZD1222 recipients. The study found Spike-specific TCR breadth and depth rose after two AZD1222 doses.

Clones were read by immunoSEQ multiplex PCR, and TCRdb kept only the in-frame ones, dropping some. Of under 120,000 clones in the sample, 80% to 95% were seen once. The length of the CDR3 is 14 residues. Germline values: CDR1 SGHRS, CDR2 YFSETQ. With 4 bases removed from V and 6 bases from J, the gap between germline ends came to 15 bases. To note about this clone: What it binds is not known.

The sample consisted of peripheral blood, taken on day 0 of AZD1222 vaccination. V and J are TRBV5-1 and TRBJ2-3, with a possible D match to TRBD1 (8 bases). This TCR came from an adult in good health. The CDR3 is CASSPDREGDTQYF. The DNA of the CDR3 is TGCGCCAGCAGCCCGGACAGGGAGGGTGATACGCAGTATTTT.